One sample yielded the 29 T cell receptor beta chains listed below, sequenced in a study of T cell repertoires in cytomegalovirus infection (dated by TCRdb to the late 2010s). Sequencing took place on an Illumina HiSeq 1500. The raw public data were reprocessed by TCRdb itself: fastp quality trimming at Q25, MiXCR clonotype calling, in-frame beta chains only. Rows matching on CDR3 protein sequence are summarized as one entry with the most common DNA and genes. Across this sample there are approximately 500,000 distinct CDR3 sequences, with approximately 10% seen only once. Roughly 10% of the sample rests with the top ten. The sample consisted of PBMCs. These receptors originate from a human donor in good health (CMV status not recorded). Some clones in this sample may be carry-over from other donors' samples.

This clonotype was detected ten times or more. The CDR3 spells CASSFGSATNEKLFF. The CDR3 coding sequence is TGTGCCAGCAGTTTTGGGTCGGCAACTAATGAAAAACTGTTTTTT. The chain employs TRBV12-3 or TRBV12-4 and TRBJ1-4; D is ambiguous. The germline V and J ends were trimmed by 3 bases and 0 bases, with 8 bases remaining between them. The CDR3 totals 15 residues.

The J gene is TRBJ2-3, the V gene TRBV20-1; 8 bases match TRBD2. After removal of 0 bases from V and 6 bases from J, the junction contained 17 bases not matched to a gene. Germline lookup yields CDR1 DFQATT and CDR2 SNEGSKA (reference sequence). The CDR3 length is 18 residues. CDR3 sequence reads: CSARDLGGRSRWHDTQYF. CDR3 in DNA: TGCAGTGCTAGAGATCTGGGCGGGAGGAGTCGATGGCACGATACGCAGTATTTT.

This clonotype was detected many times. V and J are TRBV7-9 and TRBJ1-1; D might be TRBD1 (5 bases). There are 15 residues in the CDR3. Germline assignment: CDR1 SEHNR and CDR2 FQNEAQ (reference sequence). V gave up 5 bases and J gave up 0 bases, with 13 bases separating them. CDR3 nucleotide sequence: TGTGCCAGCAGCCCCTGGAAGGGGCTGAACACTGAAGCTTTCTTT. This codes for CASSPWKGLNTEAFF. The full variable domain, with the rest looked up from reference TRBV7-9 and TRBJ1-1, is DTGVSQNPRHKITKRGQNVTFRCDPISEHNRLYWYRQTLGQGPEFLTYFQNEAQLEKSRLLSDRFSAERPKGSFSTLEIQRTEQGDSAMYLCASSPWKGLNTEAFFGQGTRLTVV.

This clonotype was seen at least ten times. The chain recombines TRBV7-2 with TRBJ2-5; 7 bases fit TRBD2. The V segment lost 1 base and the J segment 7 bases; nucleotides outside the gene matches: 9. Germline loops: CDR1 SGHTA, CDR2 FQGNSA. The CDR3 loop spans 15 amino acids. In DNA, the CDR3 is TGTGCCAGCAGCTTAGGACTAGCCCGGACGGGGACCCAGTACTTC. It specifies CASSLGLARTGTQYF.

This clonotype has at least ten counts. This chain links TRBV12-3 or TRBV12-4 with TRBJ2-4; D is perhaps TRBD1 (5 bases). Trimming left V 2 bases short and J 0 bases short, with 14 bases between. The CDR3 has 17 amino acids. The CDR3 sequence: CASSLWGDILAKNIQYF. CDR3 coding DNA: TGTGCCAGCAGTTTATGGGGCGACATTCTAGCCAAAAACATTCAGTACTTC.

Ten or more counts support this clonotype. The genes are TRBV5-4 and TRBJ2-5, with unresolved D. The germline gives CDR1 SGHNT, CDR2 YYREEE (reference sequence). The CDR3 loop spans 14 amino acids. V shed 4 bases and J shed 1 base, with 11 bases lying between them. The CDR3 loop reads CASSPTSTQETQYF. DNA of the CDR3: TGTGCCAGCAGCCCGACCAGCACCCAAGAGACCCAGTACTTC.

This clonotype was counted ten times or more. V usage is TRBV6-5 and J usage is TRBJ2-3; no reliable D call. Germline V gene sequence: CDR1 MNHEY, CDR2 SVGAGI. The CDR3 has 11 residues. V was clipped by 7 bases and J by 5 bases, with 7 bases between them. CDR3 amino acids: CASKPLDTQYF. The CDR3 DNA reads as TGTGCCAGCAAACCGTTAGATACGCAGTATTTT.

This clonotype was detected many times. The chain carries TRBV28 and TRBJ2-1; 8 bases align to TRBD2. Germline assignment: CDR1 MDHEN and CDR2 SYDVKM. V lost 6 bases and J lost 9; bases outside the gene matches: 13. The CDR3 extends over 15 amino acids. The CDR3 region is CASSPRAGAPIEQFF. The CDR3 coding sequence is TGTGCCAGCAGCCCCCGAGCGGGAGCGCCCATTGAGCAGTTCTTC. The entire variable domain, with the rest obtained from reference TRBV28 and TRBJ2-1, is as follows: DVKVTQSSRYLVKRTGEKVFLECVQDMDHENMFWYRQDPGLGLRLIYFSYDVKMKEKGDIPEGYSVSREKKERFSLILESASTNQTSMYLCASSPRAGAPIEQFFGPGTRLTVL.

In DNA form, the CDR3 reads TGTGCCAGCAGTCTTCCCCTAGTCGGGGAGCTGTTTTTT. Translating gives CASSLPLVGELFF. This chain connects TRBV6-1 to TRBJ2-2, with D hard to call. The CDR3 is 13 amino acids. CDR1 and CDR2 from the germline V gene are MNHNS and SASEGT. V dropped 5 bases and J dropped 7 bases, with 11 bases sitting between them.

This clonotype appeared a few times. V gene TRBV7-8 combines with J gene TRBJ1-2; D gene ambiguous. With 1 base removed from V and 2 bases from J, the gap between germline ends came to 14 bases. The CDR3 spans 16 residues. CDR1 and CDR2 (germline): SGHVS, FQNEAQ. This chain's CDR3 is CASSLDWQDLNYGYTF. CDR3 in DNA: TGTGCCAGCAGCTTAGATTGGCAGGACTTAAACTATGGCTACACCTTC. Full variable domain (rest looked up from reference TRBV7-8 and TRBJ1-2): GAGVSQSPRYKVAKRGQDVALRCDPISGHVSLFWYQQALGQGPEFLTYFQNEAQLDKSGLPSDRFFAERPEGSVSTLKIQRTQQEDSAVYLCASSLDWQDLNYGYTFGSGTRLTVV.

This clonotype has a single count. A read error may explain this, as a much larger clone is one base away. This chain joins TRBV7-2 and TRBJ2-5; D ambiguous. Germline V gene data show CDR1 as SGHTA and CDR2 as FQGNSA. The CDR3 spans 13 residues. The DNA of the CDR3 is TGTCCCAGCAGCTTCCTCCTTGGACGGACCCAGTACTTC. Protein: CPSSFLLGRTQYF.

Ten or more counts support this clonotype. The rearrangement links TRBV11-1 to TRBJ2-1; a weak D match, TRBD2 (5 bases). Germline-derived CDR1 and CDR2 are SGHAT and FQDESV (reference sequence). Trimming took 5 bases from V and 7 from J, leaving 18 bases between them. There are 15 residues in the CDR3. CDR3 amino acids: CASSPLGVPLNEQFF. The CDR3 DNA reads as TGTGCCAGCAGCCCCCTCGGGGTTCCCCTTAATGAGCAGTTCTTC.

This clonotype appeared many times. The gene calls are TRBV10-3 and TRBJ2-3; 7 bases map to TRBD1. This CDR3 is 13 amino acids long. V lost 7 bases and J lost 4; bases outside the gene matches: 5. Germline values: CDR1 ENHRY, CDR2 SYGVKD. Written as DNA, the CDR3 is TGTGCCATCACTAATACAGGGGCAGATACGCAGTATTTT. It translates to CAITNTGADTQYF.

This clonotype was seen repeatedly, ten times or more. Written as DNA, the CDR3 is TGTGCCAGCAGTTTACCTCCAGTTTACCAAGGCGTCCCGAACTATGGCTACACCTTC. Its protein product is CASSLPPVYQGVPNYGYTF. The V call is TRBV12-3 or TRBV12-4, the J call TRBJ1-2; D not certain. Trimming took 2 bases from V and 2 from J, leaving 24 bases between them. CDR3 length equals 19 residues.

Many counts were recorded for this clonotype. This chain uses TRBV5-6 with TRBJ1-1; no definite D call. The CDR3 runs to 14 residues. Trimming left V 1 base short and J 1 base short, with 8 bases between. The V gene's germline CDR1 is SGHDT and CDR2 YYEEEE. CDR3: CASSLIAGNTEAFF. For the CDR3, the DNA is TGTGCCAGCAGCTTGATTGCCGGGAACACTGAAGCTTTCTTT.

This clonotype was seen only a few times. The rearrangement links TRBV11-3 to TRBJ2-1, with D possibly matching TRBD1 (8 bases). This CDR3 region has 16 residues. The germline V gene encodes CDR1 SGHNT and CDR2 YENEEA. The V and J ends lost 6 bases and 9 bases respectively, with 24 bases between them. The CDR3 DNA follows: TGTGCCAGCAGTCCCAGCGGGACAGGTCAGAGGAGTGAGCAGTTCTTC. It yields the protein CASSPSGTGQRSEQFF.

This clonotype was found a few times. This chain connects TRBV3-1 to TRBJ2-3; D gene unclear. Germline CDR1 and CDR2: LGHDT and YNNKEL (reference sequence). The CDR3 runs to 16 residues. Trimming removed 3 bases from V and 2 bases from J, with 15 bases in between. CDR3 in DNA: TGTGCCAGCAGCCATGGAGTTAATGCCCCCACAGATACGCAGTATTTT. This sequence encodes CASSHGVNAPTDTQYF.

This clonotype was seen at least ten times. The CDR3 coding sequence is TGTGCCAGCAGCCTCCGACAGGGGGCATTGGGAAATGAGCAGTTCTTC. It specifies CASSLRQGALGNEQFF. The gene calls are TRBV7-6 and TRBJ2-1; 10 bases match TRBD1. V gave up 5 bases and J gave up 7 bases; unmatched junction bases: 11. Germline CDR1 and CDR2: SGHVS and FNYEAQ. The length of the CDR3 is 16 residues.

This clonotype was found many times. This chain uses TRBV7-2 with TRBJ2-1, with D possibly TRBD2 on 5 matching bases. Germline V gives CDR1 SGHTA, CDR2 FQGNSA. Trimming stripped 0 bases from V and 4 bases from J, with 13 bases between. The CDR3 sequence is 16 residues long. CDR3 coding DNA: TGTGCCAGCAGCTTAGCGGGGTCGGGGTCGTACAATGAGCAGTTCTTC. Its translation is CASSLAGSGSYNEQFF.

This clonotype was detected many times. V gene TRBV4-1 combines with J gene TRBJ2-2; 7 positions agree with TRBD1. Germline V gene sequence: CDR1 MGHRA, CDR2 YSYEKL. The V segment lost 5 bases and the J segment 5 bases; nucleotides outside the gene matches: 8. The CDR3 totals 15 residues. This CDR3 is CASSFRQGPTGELFF. CDR3 DNA sequence: TGCGCCAGCAGCTTTCGACAGGGACCGACCGGGGAGCTGTTTTTT.

This clonotype was picked up a small number of times. V is TRBV2 and J is TRBJ1-1, with TRBD1 as a possible D gene (6 bases). The CDR3 contains 12 residues. Trimming removed 6 bases from V and 7 bases from J, with 12 bases in between. CDR1 is SNHLY, CDR2 FYNNEI, per germline. The CDR3 bases are TGTGCCAGCAGCGATGACAGGATTGAAGCTTTCTTT. Protein sequence: CASSDDRIEAFF. The full variable domain, its missing parts supplied by reference TRBV2 and TRBJ1-1, is EPEVTQTPSHQVTQMGQEVILRCVPISNHLYFYWYRQILGQKVEFLVSFYNNEISEKSEIFDDQFSVERPDGSNFTLKIRSTKLEDSAMYFCASSDDRIEAFFGQGTRLTVV.

This clonotype was detected many times. This chain joins TRBV19 and TRBJ2-1; tentative D call: TRBD2 (6 bases). Looked up from germline, CDR1 is LNHDA and CDR2 is SQIVND (reference sequence). Trimming removed 6 bases from V and 0 bases from J, with 15 bases in between. The CDR3 is 16 amino acids. The CDR3 coding sequence is TGTGCCAGTAGCGGGAGAGTGGCGGCCTCCTACAATGAGCAGTTCTTC. The encoded protein is CASSGRVAASYNEQFF.

This chain links TRBV19 with TRBJ1-4; D uncertain. This CDR3 is 18 amino acids long. Trimming removed 6 bases at V and 2 bases at J, with 22 bases between. Germline V gene sequence: CDR1 LNHDA, CDR2 SQIVND (reference sequence). The CDR3 sequence is CASSQSPWTARTNEKLFF. The CDR3 DNA reads as TGTGCCAGTAGCCAGTCTCCTTGGACCGCTCGGACTAATGAAAAACTGTTTTTT.

This clonotype was found many times. V gene TRBV7-6 combines with J gene TRBJ2-7, with TRBD1 identical over 7 bases. The germline CDR1 and CDR2 sequences are SGHVS and FNYEAQ. Germline trimming cut 3 bases from V and 4 bases from J; bases unmatched to any gene: 12. This CDR3 is 16 amino acids long. The CDR3 DNA is TGTGCCAGCAGCTTGGGTCCCACAGGGGTACCTTACGAGCAGTACTTC. Translated: CASSLGPTGVPYEQYF.

This clonotype turned up a few times. The V gene is TRBV7-9, the J gene TRBJ2-3; D gene ambiguous. From germline, CDR1 is SEHNR and CDR2 FQNEAQ (reference sequence). This CDR3 comprises 12 residues. Trimming shortened V by 3 bases and J by 6 bases, and 7 bases separated the two germline ends. The CDR3 nucleotides read TGTGCCAGCAGCTTTCCCCTCGATACGCAGTATTTT. Protein: CASSFPLDTQYF.

This clonotype was detected only a few times. The genes are TRBV5-1 and TRBJ2-5; D is ambiguous. CDR1 and CDR2 from the germline V gene are SGHRS and YFSETQ. CDR3 size: 14 residues. Between the trimmed V and J ends, which lost 0 bases and 1 base, there was a span of 7 bases. This chain's CDR3 is CASSLGVGQETQYF. CDR3 bases: TGCGCCAGCAGCTTGGGAGTCGGCCAAGAGACCCAGTACTTC.

The sample holds many counts of this clonotype. The chain recombines TRBV11-1 with TRBJ1-1; tentative D call: TRBD1 (5 bases). The CDR3 is 14 amino acids. Between the trimmed V and J ends, which lost 4 bases and 1 base, there was a span of 10 bases. From germline, CDR1 is SGHAT and CDR2 FQDESV (reference sequence). The CDR3 nucleotides are TGTGCCAGCAGCTACGGGGGGACGAACACTGAAGCTTTCTTT. Its translation: CASSYGGTNTEAFF.

Ten or more counts support this clonotype. V is TRBV12-3 or TRBV12-4 and J is TRBJ1-1; D is possibly TRBD1 (6 bases). The V and J ends lost 7 bases and 4 bases respectively, with 16 bases between them. This CDR3 comprises 14 residues. In nucleotides, the CDR3 is TGTGCCAGCACTCTAGGGGGGATCAGCACTGAAGCTTTCTTT. This gives the protein CASTLGGISTEAFF.

The V and J genes are TRBV29-1 and TRBJ1-5; D ambiguous. This CDR3 contains 12 residues. V lost 4 bases and J lost 7, with 11 bases in between. Germline-derived CDR1 and CDR2 are SQVTM and ANQGSEA. CDR3 region: CSVARVGQPQHF. CDR3 coding DNA: TGCAGCGTTGCTAGGGTTGGACAGCCCCAGCATTTT.